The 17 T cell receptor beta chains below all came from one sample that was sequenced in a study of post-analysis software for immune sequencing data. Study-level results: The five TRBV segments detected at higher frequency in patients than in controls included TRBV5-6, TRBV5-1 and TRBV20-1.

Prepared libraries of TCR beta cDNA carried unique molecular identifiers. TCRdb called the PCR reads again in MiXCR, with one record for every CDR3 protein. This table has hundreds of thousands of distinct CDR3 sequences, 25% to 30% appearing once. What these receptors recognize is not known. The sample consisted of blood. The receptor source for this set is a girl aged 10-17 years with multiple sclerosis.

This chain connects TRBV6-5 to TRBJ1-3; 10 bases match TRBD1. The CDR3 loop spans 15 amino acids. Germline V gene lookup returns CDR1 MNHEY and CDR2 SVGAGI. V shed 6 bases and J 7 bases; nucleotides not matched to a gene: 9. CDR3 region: CASSMTGGAGNTIYF. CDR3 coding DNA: TGTGCCAGCAGCATGACAGGGGGCGCCGGGAACACCATATATTTT.

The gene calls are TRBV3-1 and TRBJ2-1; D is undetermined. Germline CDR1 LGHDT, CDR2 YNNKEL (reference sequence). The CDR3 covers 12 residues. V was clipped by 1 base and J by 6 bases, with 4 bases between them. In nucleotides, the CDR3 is TGTGCCAGCAGCCAAGGGGCCAATGAGCAGTTCTTC. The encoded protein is CASSQGANEQFF.

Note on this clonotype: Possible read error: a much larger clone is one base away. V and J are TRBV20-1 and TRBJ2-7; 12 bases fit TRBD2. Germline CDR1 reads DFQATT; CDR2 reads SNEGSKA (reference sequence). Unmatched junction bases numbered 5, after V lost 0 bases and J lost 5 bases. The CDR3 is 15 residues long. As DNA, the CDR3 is TGCAGTGCTAGAGACCGGACTAGCGGGACCCACGAGCAGTACTTC. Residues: CSARDRTSGTHEQYF.

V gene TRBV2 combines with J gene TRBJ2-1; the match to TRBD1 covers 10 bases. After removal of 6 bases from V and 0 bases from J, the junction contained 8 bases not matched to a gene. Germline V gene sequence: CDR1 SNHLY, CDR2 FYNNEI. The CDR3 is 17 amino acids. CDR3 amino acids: CASSGTGARSSYNEQFF. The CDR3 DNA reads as TGTGCCAGCAGCGGGACAGGGGCACGGAGCTCCTACAATGAGCAGTTCTTC.

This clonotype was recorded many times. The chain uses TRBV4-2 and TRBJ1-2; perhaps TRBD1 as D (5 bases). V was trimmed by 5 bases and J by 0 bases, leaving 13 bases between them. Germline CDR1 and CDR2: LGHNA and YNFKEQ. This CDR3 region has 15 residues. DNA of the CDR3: TGTGCCAGCAGCAGGGGCATGGAGGCTAACTATGGCTACACCTTC. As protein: CASSRGMEANYGYTF.

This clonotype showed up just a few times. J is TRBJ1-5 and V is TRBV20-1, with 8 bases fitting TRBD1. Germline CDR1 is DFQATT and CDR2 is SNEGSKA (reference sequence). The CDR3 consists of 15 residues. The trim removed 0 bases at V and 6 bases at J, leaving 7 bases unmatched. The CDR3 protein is CSAREDNRGSQPQHF. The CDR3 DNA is TGCAGTGCTAGAGAAGATAACAGGGGGTCTCAGCCCCAGCATTTT.

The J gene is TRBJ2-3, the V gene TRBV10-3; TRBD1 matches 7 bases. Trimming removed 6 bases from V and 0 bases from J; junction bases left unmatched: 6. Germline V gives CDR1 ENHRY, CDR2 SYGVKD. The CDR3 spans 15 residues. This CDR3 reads CAISDRAPSTDTQYF. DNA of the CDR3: TGTGCCATCAGCGACAGGGCTCCTAGCACAGATACGCAGTATTTT.

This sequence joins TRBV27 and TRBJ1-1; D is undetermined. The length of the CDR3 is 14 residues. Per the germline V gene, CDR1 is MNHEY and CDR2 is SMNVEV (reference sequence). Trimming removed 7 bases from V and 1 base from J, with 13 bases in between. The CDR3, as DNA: TGTGCCAGCAAGAGATCGAGGCAGAACACTGAAGCTTTCTTT. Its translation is CASKRSRQNTEAFF.

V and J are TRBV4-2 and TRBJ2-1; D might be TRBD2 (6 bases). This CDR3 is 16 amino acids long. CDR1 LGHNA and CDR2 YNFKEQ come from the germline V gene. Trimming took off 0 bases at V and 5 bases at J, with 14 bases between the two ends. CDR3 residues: CASSQERGLGDNEQFF. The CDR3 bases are TGTGCCAGCAGCCAAGAGCGGGGACTGGGGGACAATGAGCAGTTCTTC.

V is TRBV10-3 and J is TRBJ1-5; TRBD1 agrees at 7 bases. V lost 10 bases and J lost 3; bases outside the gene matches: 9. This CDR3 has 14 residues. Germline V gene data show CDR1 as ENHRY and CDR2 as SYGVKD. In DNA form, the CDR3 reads TGTGCCACCAGACCTACAGGGGACAATCAGCCCCAGCATTTT. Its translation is CATRPTGDNQPQHF.

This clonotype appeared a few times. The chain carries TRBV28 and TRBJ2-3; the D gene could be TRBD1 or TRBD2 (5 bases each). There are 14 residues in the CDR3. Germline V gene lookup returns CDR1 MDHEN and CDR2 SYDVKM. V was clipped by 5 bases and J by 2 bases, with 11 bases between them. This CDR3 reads CASSPLGATDTQYF. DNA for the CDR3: TGTGCCAGCAGTCCCCTCGGGGCCACAGATACGCAGTATTTT.

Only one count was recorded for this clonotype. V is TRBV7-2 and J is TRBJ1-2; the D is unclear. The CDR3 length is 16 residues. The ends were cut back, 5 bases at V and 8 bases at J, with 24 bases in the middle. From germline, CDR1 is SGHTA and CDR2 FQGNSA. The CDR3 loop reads CASSHSPGFGLGGYTF. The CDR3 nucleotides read TGTGCCAGCAGCCACTCCCCGGGGTTCGGATTGGGAGGCTACACCTTC. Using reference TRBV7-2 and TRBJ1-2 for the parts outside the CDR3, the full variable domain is GAGVSQSPSNKVTEKGKDVELRCDPISGHTALYWYRQSLGQGLEFLIYFQGNSAPDKSGLPSDRFSAERTGGSVSTLTIQRTQQEDSAVYLCASSHSPGFGLGGYTFGSGTRLTVV.

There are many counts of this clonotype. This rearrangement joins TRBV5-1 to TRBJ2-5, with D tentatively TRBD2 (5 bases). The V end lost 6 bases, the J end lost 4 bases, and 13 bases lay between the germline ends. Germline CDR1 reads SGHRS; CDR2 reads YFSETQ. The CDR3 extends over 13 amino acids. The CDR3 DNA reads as TGCGCCAGCACGGCCATCGCGGGAGAGACCCAGTACTTC. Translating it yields CASTAIAGETQYF. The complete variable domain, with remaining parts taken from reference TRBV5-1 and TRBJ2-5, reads KAGVTQTPRYLIKTRGQQVTLSCSPISGHRSVSWYQQTPGQGLQFLFEYFSETQRNKGNFPGRFSGRQFSNSRSEMNVSTLELGDSALYLCASTAIAGETQYFGPGTRLLVL.

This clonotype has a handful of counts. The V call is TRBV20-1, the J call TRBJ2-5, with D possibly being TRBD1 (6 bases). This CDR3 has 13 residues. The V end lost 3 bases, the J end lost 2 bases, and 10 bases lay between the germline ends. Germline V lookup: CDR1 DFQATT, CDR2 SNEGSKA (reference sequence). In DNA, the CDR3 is TGCAGTGCTAGGGGGGCCTATCAAGAGACCCAGTACTTC. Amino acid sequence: CSARGAYQETQYF.

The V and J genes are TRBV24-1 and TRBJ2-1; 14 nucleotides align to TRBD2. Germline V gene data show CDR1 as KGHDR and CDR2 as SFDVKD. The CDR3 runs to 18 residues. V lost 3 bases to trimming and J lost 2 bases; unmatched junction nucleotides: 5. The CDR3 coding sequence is TGTGCCACCAGTGATAGAGGACTAGCGGGAGGTGCCTACAATGAGCAGTTCTTC. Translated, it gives CATSDRGLAGGAYNEQFF.

The CDR3 loop reads CSAPNGLHRNEQYF. The CDR3 coding sequence is TGCAGTGCCCCCAACGGGCTACATAGGAATGAGCAGTACTTC. V is TRBV20-1 and J is TRBJ2-7, with D hard to call. The CDR3 covers 14 residues. The germline V and J ends were trimmed by 6 bases and 7 bases, with 22 bases remaining between them. Germline V gene sequence: CDR1 DFQATT, CDR2 SNEGSKA (reference sequence).

CDR3 region: CASSLSSGRAQETQYF. The CDR3 DNA sequence: TGCGCCAGCAGCTTGAGTAGTGGCAGAGCCCAAGAGACCCAGTACTTC. The chain carries TRBV5-1 and TRBJ2-5; D remains unclear. The ends were cut back, 1 base at V and 1 base at J, with 14 bases in the middle. The germline V gene encodes CDR1 SGHRS and CDR2 YFSETQ. CDR3 length equals 16 residues. The entire variable domain, with the rest obtained from reference TRBV5-1 and TRBJ2-5, is as follows: KAGVTQTPRYLIKTRGQQVTLSCSPISGHRSVSWYQQTPGQGLQFLFEYFSETQRNKGNFPGRFSGRQFSNSRSEMNVSTLELGDSALYLCASSLSSGRAQETQYFGPGTRLLVL.